These 20 T cell receptor beta chains were all obtained from the same sample, sequenced in a study of T cell responses to AZD1222 COVID-19 vaccine. Repertoires were generated with immunoSEQ multiplex PCR, while TCRdb's copy carries only in-frame clones and drops some. The sample carries just under 90,000 clones, 75% to 90% recorded once. The sample was peripheral blood, taken 28 days after the second AZD1222 dose. These TCRs come from an adult who received the AZD1222 COVID-19 vaccine.

The chain is built from TRBV28 and TRBJ1-5; perhaps TRBD1 as D (6 bases). The V and J ends lost 6 bases and 3 bases respectively, with 15 bases between them. The V gene's germline CDR1 is MDHEN and CDR2 SYDVKM. There are 15 residues in the CDR3. The CDR3 reads CASRKLTGNNQPQHF. CDR3 sequence (DNA): TGTGCCAGCAGAAAATTAACAGGGAACAATCAGCCCCAGCATTTT.

This chain uses TRBV11-2 with TRBJ1-1; no reliable D call. CDR1 and CDR2 from the germline V gene are SGHAT and FQNNGV. The CDR3 totals 14 residues. V was clipped by 5 bases and J by 4 bases, with 14 bases between them. This CDR3 is CASSGSGLFTEAFF. In DNA form, the CDR3 reads TGTGCCAGCAGCGGCTCGGGCCTCTTCACTGAAGCTTTCTTT. Together with reference TRBV11-2 and TRBJ1-1, the CDR3 gives the full variable domain: EAGVAQSPRYKIIEKRQSVAFWCNPISGHATLYWYQQILGQGPKLLIQFQNNGVVDDSQLPKDRFSAERLKGVDSTLKIQPAKLEDSAVYLCASSGSGLFTEAFFGQGTRLTVV.

The chain joins TRBV4-2 to TRBJ2-5; maybe TRBD1 (6 bases). Trimming stripped 1 base from V and 8 bases from J, with 11 bases between. CDR3 length equals 13 residues. Germline CDR1 and CDR2: LGHNA and YNFKEQ. The CDR3 loop is CASSQGGQGTQYF. CDR3 nucleotides: TGTGCCAGCAGCCAAGGGGGGCAGGGAACCCAGTACTTC.

The J gene is TRBJ2-7, the V gene TRBV7-9; tentative D call: TRBD2 (6 bases). CDR1 and CDR2 (germline): SEHNR, FQNEAQ (reference sequence). There are 13 residues in the CDR3. The V and J ends lost 5 bases and 6 bases respectively, with 14 bases between them. The CDR3 loop reads CASSPLGGSEQYF. The CDR3, as DNA: TGTGCCAGCAGCCCCCTCGGAGGGTCCGAGCAGTACTTC.

This chain connects TRBV7-2 to TRBJ2-7, with no clear D. The V gene's germline CDR1 is SGHTA and CDR2 FQGNSA. The CDR3 totals 15 residues. The germline V and J ends were trimmed by 2 bases and 0 bases, with 11 bases remaining between them. The CDR3 DNA reads TGTGCCAGCAGCTTATTGCAAAGTTCCTCCTACGAGCAGTACTTC. Its translation: CASSLLQSSSYEQYF.

By sample fraction, this clone is medium-sized. This chain links TRBV20-1 with TRBJ1-5; TRBD1 is a possible D gene (6 bases). CDR1 DFQATT and CDR2 SNEGSKA come from the germline V gene (reference sequence). The CDR3 loop spans 14 amino acids. Trimming shortened V by 3 bases and J by 2 bases, and 11 bases separated the two germline ends. In nucleotides, the CDR3 is TGCAGTGCTAGTGAGCGACAGGGCAATCAGCCCCAGCATTTT. Translation: CSASERQGNQPQHF.

This chain uses TRBV9 with TRBJ2-7; TRBD1 agrees at 7 bases. The length of the CDR3 is 15 residues. V shed 0 bases and J 2 bases; nucleotides not matched to a gene: 5. Germline values: CDR1 SGDLS, CDR2 YYNGEE. DNA of the CDR3: TGTGCCAGCAGCGTAGGGACAGGCGAAACCTACGAGCAGTACTTC. Protein product: CASSVGTGETYEQYF.

This clone was recorded once. J is TRBJ1-3 and V is TRBV5-1; D remains unclear. The CDR3 totals 15 residues. Trimming took off 0 bases at V and 3 bases at J, with 10 bases between the two ends. The germline V gene encodes CDR1 SGHRS and CDR2 YFSETQ. The CDR3 nucleotides read TGCGCCAGCAGCTTGGAAGGATCCGGTGGAAACACCATATATTTT. Translation gives CASSLEGSGGNTIYF.

The rearrangement links TRBV11-2 to TRBJ1-1; D perhaps matches TRBD1 (5 bases). V was trimmed by 4 bases and J by 6 bases, leaving 12 bases between them. Germline CDR1 and CDR2: SGHAT and FQNNGV. The CDR3 runs to 13 residues. Written as DNA, the CDR3 is TGTGCCAGCAGCTCCCAGTGGGGACCTGAAGCTTTCTTT. This sequence encodes CASSSQWGPEAFF.

The chain combines TRBV4-1 with TRBJ2-3; D is unclear. The V end lost 4 bases, the J end lost 1 base, and 12 bases lay between the germline ends. Germline lookup yields CDR1 MGHRA and CDR2 YSYEKL. This CDR3 region has 15 residues. The CDR3 bases are TGCGCCAGCAGCCCCGGCTCTTTGCGCACAGATACGCAGTATTTT. The encoded protein is CASSPGSLRTDTQYF.

The chain links TRBV5-1 to TRBJ1-1, with D perhaps matching TRBD1 (5 bases). CDR3 size: 14 residues. Germline CDR1 and CDR2: SGHRS and YFSETQ. The V gene lost 3 bases and the J gene lost 4 bases, with 13 bases spanning the gap. The CDR3, as DNA: TGCGCCAGCAGCTCCGAGGGGATTAGCACTGAAGCTTTCTTT. The encoded protein is CASSSEGISTEAFF.

This rearrangement joins TRBV18 to TRBJ2-7, with TRBD1 as a possible D gene (6 bases). This CDR3 contains 13 residues. Germline CDR1 KGHSH, CDR2 LQKENI. The V end was cut by 3 bases, the J end by 5 bases, with 11 bases between. The CDR3, as DNA: TGTGCCAGCTCACCGAACAGGGAGAACGAGCAGTACTTC. Translating gives CASSPNRENEQYF.

The V and J genes are TRBV5-1 and TRBJ1-2; no clear D gene. CDR3 length equals 15 residues. V was shortened by 0 bases and J by 4 bases, with 13 bases between the two germline ends. Germline assignment: CDR1 SGHRS and CDR2 YFSETQ. CDR3 region: CASSLGSATAYGYTF. The CDR3 nucleotides are TGCGCCAGCAGCTTGGGATCGGCGACGGCCTATGGCTACACCTTC.

This chain joins TRBV10-2 and TRBJ2-2, with 12 nucleotides matching TRBD2. The CDR3 is made up of 16 amino acids. Germline assignment: CDR1 WSHSY and CDR2 SAAADI. J was trimmed by 5 bases and V by 4 bases; bases with no gene match: 5. CDR3 bases: TGCGCCAGCAGTGTTACTAGCGGGGGGATGACCGGGGAGCTGTTTTTT. It codes for CASSVTSGGMTGELFF.

The V call is TRBV2, the J call TRBJ1-5; 7 bases are shared with TRBD1. CDR1 is SNHLY, CDR2 FYNNEI, per germline. This CDR3 spans 15 amino acids. V was pared by 1 base and J by 7 bases, with 7 bases of the junction left unmatched. This CDR3 is CASSEVVRGIQPQHF. The CDR3 bases are TGTGCCAGCAGTGAAGTCGTCAGGGGGATACAGCCCCAGCATTTT.

The chain has TRBV6-2 or TRBV6-3 and TRBJ1-2; maybe TRBD1 (5 bases). The V gene lost 6 bases and the J gene lost 1 base, with 12 bases spanning the gap. Germline V gene data show CDR1 as MNHEY and CDR2 as SVGEGT. The CDR3 spans 14 residues. For the CDR3, the DNA is TGTGCCAGCAGCCACCGGGACCGTAACTATGGCTACACCTTC. Amino acids: CASSHRDRNYGYTF.

In this sample, this clone turned up once. The chain combines TRBV7-3 with TRBJ1-1; tentative D call: TRBD1 (6 bases). V was clipped by 3 bases and J by 2 bases, with 10 bases between them. Germline V CDR1 and CDR2: SGHTA, FQGTGA. The CDR3 has 14 residues. The CDR3 DNA reads TGTGCCAGCAGCTTCCAGGGGTCAAACACTGAAGCTTTCTTT. Protein: CASSFQGSNTEAFF.

This sequence joins TRBV7-9 and TRBJ1-3, with no clear D. The V and J ends lost 2 bases and 0 bases respectively, with 14 bases between them. The CDR3 is 17 amino acids. Germline-derived CDR1 and CDR2 are SEHNR and FQNEAQ (reference sequence). The CDR3: CASSLWGVEVSGNTIYF. CDR3 nucleotide sequence: TGTGCCAGCAGCTTATGGGGTGTTGAGGTCTCTGGAAACACCATATATTTT.

This clone was seen just once. The rearrangement uses TRBV15 and TRBJ1-1, with D perhaps matching TRBD1 (5 bases). Germline V gives CDR1 LNHNV, CDR2 YYDKDF (reference sequence). The V end was cut by 2 bases, the J end by 0 bases, with 10 bases between. The CDR3 is 15 amino acids. The CDR3 loop is CATSRPRQLNTEAFF. The CDR3 DNA is TGTGCCACCAGCAGACCTCGACAGCTGAACACTGAAGCTTTCTTT.

The rearrangement uses TRBV6-2 or TRBV6-3 and TRBJ2-1; no firm D call. This CDR3 region has 13 residues. The germline V gene has CDR1 MNHEY and CDR2 SVGEGT. Between the trimmed V and J ends, which lost 6 bases and 8 bases, there was a span of 14 bases. Written as DNA, the CDR3 is TGTGCCAGCAGCTTGCCTCCGGTGCATGAGCAGTTCTTC. Protein product: CASSLPPVHEQFF.